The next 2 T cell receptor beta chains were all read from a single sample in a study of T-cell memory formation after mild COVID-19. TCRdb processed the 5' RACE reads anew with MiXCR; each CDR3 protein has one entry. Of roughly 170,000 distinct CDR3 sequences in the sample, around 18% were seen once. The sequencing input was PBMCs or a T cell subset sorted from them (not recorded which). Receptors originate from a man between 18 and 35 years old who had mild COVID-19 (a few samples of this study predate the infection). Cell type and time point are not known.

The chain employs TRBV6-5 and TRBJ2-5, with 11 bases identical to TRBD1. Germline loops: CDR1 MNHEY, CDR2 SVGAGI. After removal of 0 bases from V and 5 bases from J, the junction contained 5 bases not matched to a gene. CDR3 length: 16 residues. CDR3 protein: CASSYSGGTGGETQYF. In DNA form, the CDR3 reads TGTGCCAGCAGTTACTCCGGAGGGACAGGGGGGGAGACCCAGTACTTC.

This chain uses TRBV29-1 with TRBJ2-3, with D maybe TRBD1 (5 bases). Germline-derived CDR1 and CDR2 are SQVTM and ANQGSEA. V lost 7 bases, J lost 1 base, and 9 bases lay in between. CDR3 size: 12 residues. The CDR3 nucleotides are TGCAGCGGGAGCAGGGGCACAGATACGCAGTATTTT. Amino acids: CSGSRGTDTQYF.